This T cell receptor beta chain was identified during a study of control samples from healthy donors and cancer patients. There are 16 residues in the CDR3. V was clipped by 3 bases and J by 6 bases, with 19 bases between them. Germline V gene lookup returns CDR1 LNHNV and CDR2 YYDKDF (reference sequence). Sequenced by immunoSEQ multiplex PCR; TCRdb stores in-frame clones only, minus some. The profile shows around 200,000 clones, approximately 92% of them singletons. The TCR comes from a man aged 18 to 29 in good health. The material sequenced was blood. V and J are TRBV15 and TRBJ2-3; D might be TRBD1 or TRBD2, each matching 6 bases. CDR3 sequence reads: CATSRGGGLFTDTQYF. CDR3 nucleotides: TGTGCCACCAGCAGGGGGGGCGGGTTATTCACGGATACGCAGTATTTT.